These 24 T cell receptor beta chains were sequenced from one sample in a study of shared clonotypes between healthy human individuals. Positive CCR7 selection of CD45RO-negative cells yielded the naive CD8 cells, and terminally differentiated effector memory CD45RA+ cells were excluded. TCRdb's table, derived via immunoSEQ multiplex PCR, lists solely in-frame clones and lacks some. The sample has some 2 million clones; about 95% are singletons. Sequenced: naive CD8+ T cells sorted from blood. All receptors derive from a man younger than 30 in good health.

This clone occurred once. The gene calls are TRBV5-8 and TRBJ2-5, with D uncertain. V was pared by 1 base and J by 2 bases, with 12 bases between. This CDR3 comprises 15 residues. Germline loops: CDR1 SGHTS, CDR2 YDEGEE. CDR3 sequence reads: CASSLIASVQETQYF. The CDR3 nucleotides read TGTGCCAGCAGCTTGATCGCTTCTGTTCAAGAGACCCAGTACTTC.

The chain couples TRBV27 to TRBJ2-7; 7 nucleotides match TRBD2. Germline-derived CDR1 and CDR2 are MNHEY and SMNVEV (reference sequence). The CDR3 runs to 15 residues. V lost 1 base and J lost 2; bases outside the gene matches: 5. The CDR3 coding sequence is TGTGCCAGCAGTTTATTGGGGACTACCCCCTACGAGCAGTACTTC. It is translated as CASSLLGTTPYEQYF.

The chain recombines TRBV27 with TRBJ2-7; tentatively, D is TRBD2 (6 bases). Trimming took 4 bases from V and 2 from J, leaving 9 bases between them. From germline, CDR1 is MNHEY and CDR2 SMNVEV (reference sequence). The CDR3 has 13 residues. Here the CDR3 reads CASSSQRAYEQYF. The CDR3 DNA is TGTGCCAGCAGTTCCCAGCGGGCCTACGAGCAGTACTTC.

The gene calls are TRBV29-1 and TRBJ2-1, with 8 bases aligning to TRBD2. Germline V lookup: CDR1 SQVTM, CDR2 ANQGSEA. V lost 5 bases to trimming and J lost 0 bases; unmatched junction nucleotides: 3. The CDR3 contains 14 residues. CDR3 in DNA: TGCAGCGTTTCGGGGGGGAGCTCCTACAATGAGCAGTTCTTC. This gives the protein CSVSGGSSYNEQFF.

This chain connects TRBV19 to TRBJ1-1; no clear D. This CDR3 is 12 amino acids long. Deletions cut 11 bases from V and 1 base from J, with 11 bases between. Looked up from germline, CDR1 is LNHDA and CDR2 is SQIVND (reference sequence). The CDR3 loop reads CAARAANTEAFF. Written as DNA, the CDR3 is TGTGCCGCGAGGGCGGCGAACACTGAAGCTTTCTTT.

V gene TRBV7-9 combines with J gene TRBJ2-3; D remains ambiguous. Germline assignment: CDR1 SEHNR and CDR2 FQNEAQ (reference sequence). Deletions cut 5 bases from V and 4 bases from J, with 13 bases between. This CDR3 is built from 14 residues. The CDR3 nucleotides read TGTGCCAGCAGCGCTCCGGGCCCGCCAGATACGCAGTATTTT. Its translation: CASSAPGPPDTQYF.

As regards this clone: Distinct nucleotide sequences in the sample also encode this CDR3. The V gene is TRBV6-5, the J gene TRBJ2-7; D is ambiguous. Germline-derived CDR1 and CDR2 are MNHEY and SVGAGI. This CDR3 has 14 residues. Trimming left V 2 bases short and J 2 bases short, with 10 bases between. The CDR3: CASSYAGFPYEQYF. CDR3 DNA: TGTGCCAGCAGTTACGCCGGGTTCCCCTACGAGCAGTACTTC.

The chain links TRBV7-9 to TRBJ2-7, with 8 bases matching TRBD2. Germline CDR1 is SEHNR and CDR2 is FQNEAQ (reference sequence). The CDR3 runs to 16 residues. Germline trimming cut 4 bases from V and 2 bases from J; bases unmatched to any gene: 10. Here the CDR3 reads CASSSTPGLVAYEQYF. CDR3 bases: TGTGCCAGCAGCTCCACCCCGGGACTAGTCGCCTACGAGCAGTACTTC. Based on the CDR3 plus reference TRBV7-9 and TRBJ2-7, the full variable domain is DTGVSQNPRHKITKRGQNVTFRCDPISEHNRLYWYRQTLGQGPEFLTYFQNEAQLEKSRLLSDRFSAERPKGSFSTLEIQRTEQGDSAMYLCASSSTPGLVAYEQYFGPGTRLTVT.

This chain uses TRBV18 with TRBJ2-1; D could derive from TRBD1 or TRBD2 (5 bases each). Trimming removed 5 bases from V and 3 bases from J, with 11 bases in between. Germline CDR1 and CDR2: KGHSH and LQKENI. The CDR3 has 14 residues. CDR3: CASSNRDDYNEQFF. CDR3 bases: TGTGCCAGCTCAAACCGGGACGACTACAATGAGCAGTTCTTC. The complete variable domain, with remaining parts taken from reference TRBV18 and TRBJ2-1, reads NAGVMQNPRHLVRRRGQEARLRCSPMKGHSHVYWYRQLPEEGLKFMVYLQKENIIDESGMPKERFSAEFPKEGPSILRIQQVVRGDSAAYFCASSNRDDYNEQFFGPGTRLTVL.

V is TRBV4-2 and J is TRBJ1-5; D gene unclear. Germline assignment: CDR1 LGHNA and CDR2 YNFKEQ. CDR3 length equals 16 residues. Trimming left V 0 bases short and J 5 bases short, with 14 bases between. The CDR3 DNA reads TGTGCCAGCAGCCAAGAGGTCGGAGATCGAGATCAGCCCCAGCATTTT. Translated: CASSQEVGDRDQPQHF.

J is TRBJ1-1 and V is TRBV29-1; D gene uncertain. The CDR3 is made up of 12 amino acids. V lost 3 bases and J 6 bases, leaving 11 bases between the germline ends. From germline, CDR1 is SQVTM and CDR2 ANQGSEA. The CDR3 nucleotides read TGCAGCGTTGAGTCCCAGGAGCCTGAAGCTTTCTTT. It yields the protein CSVESQEPEAFF.

This chain uses TRBV4-1 with TRBJ2-3; D ambiguous. CDR1 and CDR2 (germline): MGHRA, YSYEKL. V was pared by 1 base and J by 4 bases, with 6 bases between. The CDR3 runs 13 residues. CDR3 nucleotides: TGCGCCAGCAGCCAAGCATATGCAGATACGCAGTATTTT. The encoded protein is CASSQAYADTQYF.

The chain employs TRBV13 and TRBJ1-4; D not certain. Germline values: CDR1 PRHDT, CDR2 FYEKMQ (reference sequence). CDR3 length: 17 residues. The V and J ends lost 0 bases and 5 bases respectively, with 16 bases between them. This CDR3 is CASSLGLLSGSNEKLFF. CDR3 DNA: TGTGCCAGCAGCTTAGGTTTGTTGTCGGGGAGCAATGAAAAACTGTTTTTT.

The J gene is TRBJ2-7, the V gene TRBV6-1, with TRBD2 matching over 10 bases. With V trimmed by 7 bases and J by 3 bases, 6 bases remained unmatched. The germline V gene encodes CDR1 MNHNS and CDR2 SASEGT. The length of the CDR3 is 14 residues. The CDR3 sequence is CASKELAGGYEQYF. The DNA for the CDR3 is TGTGCCAGCAAAGAATTAGCGGGGGGCTACGAGCAGTACTTC.

This chain links TRBV28 with TRBJ1-2, with TRBD1 matching over 8 bases. The CDR3 has 13 residues. Germline values: CDR1 MDHEN, CDR2 SYDVKM. V was clipped by 5 bases and J by 7 bases; unmatched bases: 6. CDR3 loop: CASSPAGQVGYTF. The CDR3 DNA follows: TGTGCCAGCAGTCCCGCGGGACAGGTTGGCTACACCTTC.

This sequence joins TRBV7-9 and TRBJ1-1; D unresolved. Germline CDR1 is SEHNR and CDR2 is FQNEAQ (reference sequence). With 1 base removed from V and 4 bases from J, the gap between germline ends came to 7 bases. There are 13 residues in the CDR3. The CDR3 here is CASSLESGTEAFF. The CDR3 bases are TGTGCCAGCAGCTTAGAGTCCGGCACTGAAGCTTTCTTT.

The rearrangement joins TRBV7-9 to TRBJ2-7; 7 bases are shared with TRBD2. Germline CDR1 is SEHNR and CDR2 is FQNEAQ (reference sequence). CDR3 size: 14 residues. The V segment lost 5 bases and the J segment 2 bases; nucleotides outside the gene matches: 6. CDR3: CASSILAEAYEQYF. The CDR3 DNA is TGTGCCAGCAGCATCCTAGCGGAGGCCTACGAGCAGTACTTC.

The V call is TRBV5-1, the J call TRBJ2-3, with TRBD2 matching 10 bases. Germline CDR1 is SGHRS and CDR2 is YFSETQ. V gave up 0 bases and J gave up 2 bases; unmatched junction bases: 6. This CDR3 spans 17 amino acids. DNA of the CDR3: TGCGCCAGCAGCTTGGTGATAGCGGGAGGCTACACAGATACGCAGTATTTT. Its protein product is CASSLVIAGGYTDTQYF.

The chain recombines TRBV4-1 with TRBJ2-5; D may be TRBD2 (7 bases). Trimming removed 0 bases from V and 5 bases from J, with 13 bases in between. The CDR3 runs 15 residues. Germline-derived CDR1 and CDR2 are MGHRA and YSYEKL. Written as DNA, the CDR3 is TGCGCCAGCAGCCAAGATAGGGGGGAGGGGGAGACCCAGTACTTC. It codes for CASSQDRGEGETQYF.

The rearrangement joins TRBV6-5 to TRBJ2-7, with TRBD1 as a possible D gene (6 bases). Germline V lookup: CDR1 MNHEY, CDR2 SVGAGI. Trimming took off 6 bases at V and 5 bases at J, with 17 bases between the two ends. The CDR3 is made up of 14 amino acids. The CDR3 nucleotides read TGTGCCAGCAGCCCCCTCCAGGGGTGGCACGAGCAGTACTTC. This encodes CASSPLQGWHEQYF.

This chain connects TRBV2 to TRBJ2-7; 11 nucleotides match TRBD2. The V and J ends lost 4 bases and 3 bases, in that order; junction bases with no gene match: 2. The CDR3 extends over 14 amino acids. Germline CDR1 and CDR2: SNHLY and FYNNEI. CDR3 sequence reads: CASSVAGGVYEQYF. In nucleotides, the CDR3 is TGTGCCAGCAGTGTAGCGGGAGGGGTCTACGAGCAGTACTTC. The whole variable domain, remainder taken from reference TRBV2 and TRBJ2-7, is EPEVTQTPSHQVTQMGQEVILRCVPISNHLYFYWYRQILGQKVEFLVSFYNNEISEKSEIFDDQFSVERPDGSNFTLKIRSTKLEDSAMYFCASSVAGGVYEQYFGPGTRLTVT.

This rearrangement joins TRBV4-1 to TRBJ1-4; D uncertain. This CDR3 has 13 residues. With 4 bases removed from V and 6 bases from J, the gap between germline ends came to 9 bases. CDR1 is MGHRA and CDR2 is YSYEKL in the germline V gene. The CDR3 loop reads CASSLRRDEKLFF. In DNA, the CDR3 is TGCGCCAGCAGCCTCCGACGGGATGAAAAACTGTTTTTT.

On this clone: One end of the junction does not line up with germline, which may come from a read error. The same CDR3 can be traced to other DNA sequences in this sample. The chain carries TRBV19 and TRBJ2-5, with 7 bases that match TRBD1. The germline CDR1 and CDR2 sequences are LNHDA and SQIVND (reference sequence). The CDR3 extends over 13 amino acids. The CDR3 here is CASSVDREETQYF. CDR3 coding DNA: TGTGCCAGTAGTGTAGACAGGGAAGAGACCCAGTACTTC. The full variable domain, its missing parts supplied by reference TRBV19 and TRBJ2-5, is DGGITQSPKYLFRKEGQNVTLSCEQNLNHDAMYWYRQDPGQGLRLIYYSQIVNDFQKGDIAEGYSVSREKKESFPLTVTSAQKNPTAFYLCASSVDREETQYFGPGTRLLVL.

V is TRBV2 and J is TRBJ1-5; D not resolved. The CDR3 runs 15 residues. Between the trimmed V and J ends, which lost 2 bases and 1 base, there was a span of 9 bases. From germline, CDR1 is SNHLY and CDR2 FYNNEI. The CDR3 here is CASSERRASNQPQHF. Here the CDR3 DNA reads TGTGCCAGCAGTGAAAGGAGAGCGAGCAATCAGCCCCAGCATTTT.